The entry below gives a single TCR beta chain sequence along with its context. Its antigen remains unidentified. The data were obtained in a study of graft-versus-host responses after intestinal transplantation. Looking at the study overall: Following induction with anti-thymocyte globulin, all recipients were given tacrolimus and steroids for roughly three years.

Profiling relied on immunoSEQ multiplex PCR, and the TCRdb table lists in-frame clones only, not all of them. The data hold approximately 90,000 clones, with 85% to 95% observed a single time. V was clipped by 2 bases and J by 1 base; unmatched bases: 2. CDR1 is MNHNS, CDR2 SASEGT, per germline. The CDR3 totals 15 residues. The TCR comes from a human donor who received an intestinal transplant. The sequencing used unstimulated CD8+ T cells sorted from spleen or lymph node cells, collected before intestinal transplant. The V and J genes are TRBV6-1 and TRBJ2-3, with 8 nucleotides matching TRBD2. CDR3 sequence (DNA): TGTGCCAGCAGTGAATCAGCGGGAGGCACAGATACGCAGTATTTT. It codes for CASSESAGGTDTQYF.